This entry lists 9 T cell receptor beta chains sequenced from one sample in a study of blood T cell repertoires in COVID-19. The data were produced by immunoSEQ multiplex PCR, yet TCRdb's version contains in-frame clones alone and is incomplete. Of 85,000 to 120,000 clones listed, 91% were seen once; the top ten hold roughly 4.3%. The sample was peripheral blood. These receptors were collected from a man between 18 and 35 years old with acute or convalescent COVID-19.

This chain connects TRBV27 to TRBJ2-7; tentatively, D is TRBD1 (5 bases). Per the germline V gene, CDR1 is MNHEY and CDR2 is SMNVEV (reference sequence). The germline V and J ends were trimmed by 3 bases and 7 bases, with 10 bases remaining between them. This CDR3 has 12 amino acids. CDR3 sequence (DNA): TGTGCCAGCAGTTTTACAGGACGGGAGCAGTACTTC. It encodes CASSFTGREQYF.

The CDR3 loop reads CASSLAAGNEQFF. CDR3 nucleotides: TGTGCCAGCAGCTTAGCTGCGGGCAATGAGCAGTTCTTC. The V call is TRBV7-9, the J call TRBJ2-1; perhaps TRBD2 as D (5 bases). V was shortened by 0 bases and J by 6 bases, with 6 bases between the two germline ends. Germline V gene data show CDR1 as SEHNR and CDR2 as FQNEAQ (reference sequence). CDR3 length equals 13 residues.

V gene TRBV12-5 combines with J gene TRBJ1-5; 9 positions match TRBD1. Looked up from germline, CDR1 is LGHNT and CDR2 is FRNRAP. V was pared by 5 bases and J by 4 bases, with 6 bases of the junction left unmatched. CDR3 length: 15 amino acids. Here the CDR3 DNA reads TGTGCTAGTGGTCCCGGGACAGGGATTAATCAGCCCCAGCATTTT. Translation: CASGPGTGINQPQHF.

The rearrangement uses TRBV5-1 and TRBJ1-1; D is perhaps TRBD1 (5 bases). The CDR3 spans 13 residues. Trimming cost V 1 base and J 7 bases, with 11 bases left between them. Germline CDR1 SGHRS, CDR2 YFSETQ. In DNA form, the CDR3 reads TGCGCCAGCAGCTTGACCGGGGGTGATGAAGCTTTCTTT. Translation: CASSLTGGDEAFF.

The CDR3 nucleotides are TGTGCCAGTAGTATAGCTTACAGGAATTCACCCCTCCACTTT. This codes for CASSIAYRNSPLHF. This chain links TRBV19 with TRBJ1-6; D may be TRBD1 (5 bases). Looked up from germline, CDR1 is LNHDA and CDR2 is SQIVND (reference sequence). V dropped 1 base and J dropped 7 bases, with 8 bases sitting between them. The CDR3 is 14 residues long. Full variable domain (remainder filled in from reference TRBV19 and TRBJ1-6): DGGITQSPKYLFRKEGQNVTLSCEQNLNHDAMYWYRQDPGQGLRLIYYSQIVNDFQKGDIAEGYSVSREKKESFPLTVTSAQKNPTAFYLCASSIAYRNSPLHFGNGTRLTVT.

The chain carries TRBV7-6 and TRBJ1-2, with D hard to call. The CDR3 has 15 residues. Trimming pared 5 bases from V and 4 bases from J, leaving 17 bases between. Germline V gene data show CDR1 as SGHVS and CDR2 as FNYEAQ. CDR3 coding DNA: TGTGCCAGCAGCCAGATAGTGACTAATTCCTATGGCTACACCTTC. The encoded protein is CASSQIVTNSYGYTF.

V is TRBV5-6 and J is TRBJ1-5, with D possibly matching TRBD1 (5 bases). This CDR3 contains 15 residues. CDR1 SGHDT and CDR2 YYEEEE come from the germline V gene. The V end was cut by 4 bases, the J end by 6 bases, with 17 bases between. CDR3 amino acids: CASSPGVGLGQPQHF. The DNA for the CDR3 is TGTGCCAGCAGCCCTGGTGTGGGGCTCGGTCAGCCCCAGCATTTT.

The chain recombines TRBV29-1 with TRBJ2-3, with D possibly matching TRBD2 (6 bases). Germline CDR1 SQVTM, CDR2 ANQGSEA. V dropped 1 base and J dropped 4 bases, with 9 bases sitting between them. The CDR3 covers 13 residues. The CDR3 sequence is CSVEVRGADTQYF. In DNA form, the CDR3 reads TGCAGCGTTGAAGTCCGCGGGGCAGATACGCAGTATTTT.

The chain joins TRBV5-8 to TRBJ1-2, with D tentatively TRBD1 (6 bases). Between the trimmed V and J ends, which lost 2 bases and 4 bases, there was a span of 12 bases. The CDR3 contains 14 residues. Germline V CDR1 and CDR2: SGHTS, YDEGEE. CDR3: CASSLQGLGYGYTF. The CDR3 nucleotides read TGTGCCAGCAGCTTACAGGGTCTCGGCTATGGCTACACCTTC.